The 25 T cell receptor beta chains reported below all come from one sample, sequenced in a study of blood T cell repertoires in COVID-19. Here immunoSEQ multiplex PCR was the method, and the copy in TCRdb shows in-frame clones only, minus some. The sample includes roughly 27,000 clones, around nine tenths of them seen just once. Sequencing input: peripheral blood. The receptor set was obtained from a human donor with active COVID-19. The donor label of this sample is uncertain.

This chain joins TRBV10-3 and TRBJ1-5; D uncertain. Trimming took 4 bases from V and 5 from J, leaving 9 bases between them. This CDR3 contains 13 residues. Germline assignment: CDR1 ENHRY and CDR2 SYGVKD. CDR3 DNA sequence: TGTGCCATCAGTGGGCTTGCTGATCAGCCCCAGCATTTT. It yields the protein CAISGLADQPQHF.

The chain employs TRBV6-4 and TRBJ2-7; D ambiguous. V gave up 1 base and J gave up 6 bases, with 10 bases separating them. CDR1 is MRHNA and CDR2 is SNTAGT in the germline V gene. The CDR3 is made up of 13 amino acids. The CDR3 region is CASSDFPGSEQYF. The CDR3, as DNA: TGTGCCAGCAGTGACTTCCCCGGGTCCGAGCAGTACTTC.

The chain recombines TRBV28 with TRBJ1-1, with D tentatively TRBD1 (5 bases). Trimming shortened V by 5 bases and J by 4 bases, and 14 bases separated the two germline ends. Germline assignment: CDR1 MDHEN and CDR2 SYDVKM. There are 14 residues in the CDR3. CDR3 loop: CASSRPGGGTEAFF. CDR3 DNA: TGTGCCAGCAGTCGCCCGGGGGGGGGCACTGAAGCTTTCTTT.

The genes are TRBV10-3 and TRBJ2-3; 8 bases agree with TRBD2. The trim removed 6 bases at V and 0 bases at J, leaving 8 bases unmatched. This CDR3 is 16 amino acids long. Per the germline V gene, CDR1 is ENHRY and CDR2 is SYGVKD. Here the CDR3 reads CAISGLASSSTDTQYF. CDR3 in DNA: TGTGCCATCAGCGGACTAGCATCCTCTAGCACAGATACGCAGTATTTT.

The chain carries TRBV6-4 and TRBJ1-4; D perhaps matches TRBD1 (6 bases). The CDR3 has 15 amino acids. The V end lost 6 bases, the J end lost 0 bases, and 11 bases lay between the germline ends. Germline V CDR1 and CDR2: MRHNA, SNTAGT. CDR3 sequence reads: CASRQGHATNEKLFF. The CDR3 DNA follows: TGTGCCAGCAGACAGGGTCACGCAACTAATGAAAAACTGTTTTTT.

The chain has TRBV7-2 and TRBJ1-5; 11 nucleotides line up with TRBD1. Looked up from germline, CDR1 is SGHTA and CDR2 is FQGNSA. This CDR3 contains 15 residues. Trimming at V came to 4 bases and at J to 7 bases, leaving 6 bases not matched to a gene. The CDR3 coding sequence is TGTGCCAGCAGCTCCGGACAGGGGGCTGGACAGCCCCAGCATTTT. This encodes CASSSGQGAGQPQHF.

The chain is built from TRBV25-1 and TRBJ1-3; the D gene is possibly TRBD1 (5 bases). Trimming stripped 1 base from V and 0 bases from J, with 10 bases between. Looked up from germline, CDR1 is MGHDK and CDR2 is SYGVNS. This CDR3 spans 16 amino acids. CDR3 residues: CASSEWGDDSGNTIYF. CDR3 DNA sequence: TGTGCCAGCAGTGAATGGGGGGATGACTCTGGAAACACCATATATTTT. The full variable domain, rest sourced from reference TRBV25-1 and TRBJ1-3, is EADIYQTPRYLVIGTGKKITLECSQTMGHDKMYWYQQDPGMELHLIHYSYGVNSTEKGDLSSESTVSRIRTEHFPLTLESARPSHTSQYLCASSEWGDDSGNTIYFGEGSWLTVV.

The chain combines TRBV4-3 with TRBJ2-4; D is perhaps TRBD1 (6 bases). Germline V lookup: CDR1 LGHNA, CDR2 YSLEER. CDR3 length: 17 amino acids. V was cut by 0 bases and J by 2 bases, with 14 bases left in between. The CDR3 loop reads CASSQEFPGAPKNIQYF. DNA of the CDR3: TGCGCCAGCAGCCAAGAGTTCCCAGGGGCTCCCAAAAACATTCAGTACTTC.

The V and J genes are TRBV3-1 (or the pseudogene TRBV3-2) and TRBJ2-3; tentative D call: TRBD2 (6 bases). Germline V gives CDR1 LGHDT, CDR2 YNNKEL (reference sequence). V shed 3 bases and J shed 9 bases, with 16 bases lying between them. The CDR3 spans 14 residues. The CDR3 DNA reads TGTGCCAGCAGCCATCCCCTAGCGCCGGGAACGCAGTATTTT. It translates to CASSHPLAPGTQYF.

This clone was picked up one time. V gene TRBV6-5 combines with J gene TRBJ2-2, with 7 bases matching TRBD1. The CDR3 extends over 14 amino acids. CDR1 and CDR2 (germline): MNHEY, SVGAGI. Unmatched junction bases numbered 7, after V lost 6 bases and J lost 6 bases. The CDR3 protein is CASRRTGLAGELFF. The CDR3 DNA is TGTGCCAGCAGAAGGACAGGCCTCGCCGGGGAGCTGTTTTTT.

The chain recombines TRBV6-5 with TRBJ2-1; 12 bases line up with TRBD2. The CDR3 is 15 amino acids. The trim removed 8 bases at V and 9 bases at J, leaving 11 bases unmatched. CDR1 is MNHEY, CDR2 SVGAGI, per germline. CDR3 in DNA: TGTGCCAGCGGCCGACTAGCGGGAGAAAGGGGTGAGCAGTTCTTC. The encoded protein is CASGRLAGERGEQFF.

The chain joins TRBV5-4 to TRBJ2-5, with TRBD1 matching over 7 bases. V shed 0 bases and J 1 base; nucleotides not matched to a gene: 3. Germline V gives CDR1 SGHNT, CDR2 YYREEE (reference sequence). The CDR3 spans 15 residues. The DNA for the CDR3 is TGTGCCAGCAGCTTGGCGTGGACAGGCCAAGAGACCCAGTACTTC. Its translation is CASSLAWTGQETQYF.

The chain combines TRBV7-2 with TRBJ1-1; TRBD1 matches 8 bases. Per the germline V gene, CDR1 is SGHTA and CDR2 is FQGNSA. The CDR3 has 13 amino acids. The trim removed 5 bases at V and 8 bases at J, leaving 7 bases unmatched. The CDR3 DNA reads as TGTGCCAGCAGCACAGACAGGGGCTGGGAAGCTTTCTTT. Translating gives CASSTDRGWEAFF.

This chain connects TRBV7-2 to TRBJ1-6; 7 bases line up with TRBD1. V was pared by 5 bases and J by 9 bases, with 7 bases of the junction left unmatched. This CDR3 spans 14 amino acids. Germline V gene sequence: CDR1 SGHTA, CDR2 FQGNSA. This CDR3 is CASSGTGAGSPLHF. The CDR3, as DNA: TGTGCCAGCAGCGGTACAGGGGCTGGTTCACCCCTCCACTTT.

The DNA of the CDR3 is TGTGCCAGCAGTCTACAGGGGCCGCGTAACTATGGCTACACCTTC. Translated, it gives CASSLQGPRNYGYTF. V and J are TRBV27 and TRBJ1-2; 7 positions agree with TRBD1. From germline, CDR1 is MNHEY and CDR2 SMNVEV (reference sequence). The CDR3 runs to 15 residues. V lost 5 bases and J lost 1; bases outside the gene matches: 7.

V gene TRBV18 combines with J gene TRBJ2-7; TRBD2 matches 14 bases. Germline-derived CDR1 and CDR2 are KGHSH and LQKENI. Unmatched junction bases numbered 5, after V lost 6 bases and J lost 4 bases. The CDR3 is 15 amino acids. CDR3 amino acids: CASSQGTSGSYEQYF. The CDR3 DNA is TGTGCCAGCTCCCAAGGGACTAGCGGGAGTTACGAGCAGTACTTC.

The chain couples TRBV18 to TRBJ2-1; D not certain. The CDR3 extends over 15 amino acids. Germline CDR1 is KGHSH and CDR2 is LQKENI. V was pared by 4 bases and J by 8 bases, with 18 bases between. CDR3 region: CASSLSSRPLYEQFF. The DNA of the CDR3 is TGTGCCAGCTCACTTAGTTCGCGCCCCCTATATGAGCAGTTCTTC.

This rearrangement joins TRBV4-2 to TRBJ2-1, with 8 bases identical to TRBD2. The germline V gene has CDR1 LGHNA and CDR2 YNFKEQ. After removal of 1 base from V and 5 bases from J, the junction contained 7 bases not matched to a gene. The CDR3 spans 16 residues. CDR3 bases: TGTGCCAGCAGCCAAGGGAGCGGGGGTCCCGACAATGAGCAGTTCTTC. This encodes CASSQGSGGPDNEQFF.

The chain employs TRBV7-2 and TRBJ2-7, with 9 positions matching TRBD2. This CDR3 has 16 residues. Germline V lookup: CDR1 SGHTA, CDR2 FQGNSA. The V segment lost 2 bases and the J segment 1 base; nucleotides outside the gene matches: 6. CDR3 nucleotides: TGTGCCAGCAGCTTATCGCGGCTAGCGGGATCCTACGAGCAGTACTTC. Translating it yields CASSLSRLAGSYEQYF.

The J gene is TRBJ2-6, the V gene TRBV4-2; 11 bases align to TRBD1. This CDR3 has 19 residues. CDR1 and CDR2 (germline): LGHNA, YNFKEQ. Trimming removed 0 bases from V and 0 bases from J; junction bases left unmatched: 4. CDR3 in amino acids: CASSQDGDRGSSGANVLTF. CDR3 DNA sequence: TGTGCCAGCAGCCAAGATGGGGACAGGGGGAGCTCTGGGGCCAACGTCCTGACTTTC.

This clone was observed a single time. The chain's CDR3 is CASSLRQGSRGNQPQHF. The DNA of the CDR3 is TGTGCCAGCAGCCTCCGACAGGGAAGTAGGGGCAATCAGCCCCAGCATTTT. The chain is built from TRBV7-8 and TRBJ1-5, with 7 bases lining up with TRBD1. The CDR3 is 17 residues long. Trimming cost V 5 bases and J 2 bases; bases outside gene matches: 12. Looked up from germline, CDR1 is SGHVS and CDR2 is FQNEAQ. The whole variable domain, remainder taken from reference TRBV7-8 and TRBJ1-5, is GAGVSQSPRYKVAKRGQDVALRCDPISGHVSLFWYQQALGQGPEFLTYFQNEAQLDKSGLPSDRFFAERPEGSVSTLKIQRTQQEDSAVYLCASSLRQGSRGNQPQHFGDGTRLSIL.

This clone appeared once. The chain uses TRBV6-5 and TRBJ2-7, with 8 bases aligning to TRBD1. Trimming at V came to 4 bases and at J to 2 bases, leaving 4 bases not matched to a gene. The germline CDR1 and CDR2 sequences are MNHEY and SVGAGI. CDR3 size: 14 residues. The CDR3 loop reads CASSSRQGPYEQYF. The CDR3 nucleotides read TGTGCCAGCAGTTCTCGACAGGGGCCCTACGAGCAGTACTTC.

The chain has TRBV27 and TRBJ2-7; 9 nucleotides match TRBD1. V was clipped by 7 bases and J by 4 bases; unmatched bases: 8. The CDR3 is 14 residues long. Germline CDR1 is MNHEY and CDR2 is SMNVEV (reference sequence). The CDR3 nucleotides are TGTGCCAGCAATCCCACAGGGGGCAGGTACGAGCAGTACTTC. Protein sequence: CASNPTGGRYEQYF.

The chain recombines TRBV3-1 (or the pseudogene TRBV3-2) with TRBJ2-1, with TRBD1 matching over 7 bases. From germline, CDR1 is LGHDT and CDR2 YNNKEL (reference sequence). The CDR3 extends over 13 amino acids. The V segment lost 4 bases and the J segment 7 bases; nucleotides outside the gene matches: 4. DNA for the CDR3: TGTGCCAGCAGCCGTACAGGGGATAATGAGCAGTTCTTC. Translated, it gives CASSRTGDNEQFF.

V gene TRBV7-2 combines with J gene TRBJ1-2, with D hard to call. The CDR3 has 13 residues. CDR1 SGHTA and CDR2 FQGNSA come from the germline V gene. The ends were cut back, 2 bases at V and 4 bases at J, with 8 bases in the middle. CDR3 nucleotides: TGTGCCAGCAGCTTACAGGTGGGCTATGGCTACACCTTC. It is translated as CASSLQVGYGYTF. Drawing the rest from reference TRBV7-2 and TRBJ1-2, the complete variable domain is GAGVSQSPSNKVTEKGKDVELRCDPISGHTALYWYRQSLGQGLEFLIYFQGNSAPDKSGLPSDRFSAERTGGSVSTLTIQRTQQEDSAVYLCASSLQVGYGYTFGSGTRLTVV.